This T cell receptor (beta chain) was documented in a study of T-cell reconstitution after alpha-beta-depleted transplantation in children. The germline V gene has CDR1 SQVTM and CDR2 ANQGSEA. Trimming took 6 bases from V and 14 from J, leaving 20 bases between them. This CDR3 has 12 amino acids. The TCRbeta library incorporated unique molecular identifiers. In TCRdb, the PCR reads were re-called with MiXCR into one record per CDR3 protein. The sample holds over 550,000 distinct CDR3 sequences, roughly a tenth seen once. The chain employs TRBV29-1 and TRBJ1-5; D is undetermined. The sample here was PBMCs from the stem cell graft donor, taken from the stem cell graft. This sequence was found in a human donor who donated a stem cell graft to a child with acute myeloid leukemia. The CDR3 spells CSVSEGLGQEHF. The CDR3 region has the DNA TGCAGCGTATCAGAAGGGCTGGGTCAGGAGCATTTT.